This T cell receptor beta chain stems from a study of T cell repertoires in cytomegalovirus infection. Study-wide context: Both a matching HLA type and CMV infection were indicated by public TCR beta signatures.

Regarding the study as a whole: Predominance within the ex vivo response was attributable to HLA-C-restricted CMV-specific TCR beta clonotypes.

This clonotype was seen many times. Its antigen is undetermined. Germline CDR1 and CDR2: SEHNR and FQNEAQ (reference sequence). The CDR3 contains 17 residues. V shed 3 bases, J shed 4 bases, and the junction held 13 bases outside the gene matches. One entry per CDR3 protein results from TCRdb running MiXCR on the reads. The sample yields roughly 760,000 distinct CDR3 sequences, less than 40% seen once. This sequence originates from a human donor in good health (CMV status not recorded). Some clones in this sample may be carry-over from other donors' samples. Source material: PBMCs. The chain carries TRBV7-9 and TRBJ1-1; 8 nucleotides match TRBD1. CDR3 DNA sequence: TGTGCCAGCAGCTTGATAGGACAGGGACTCCACGGCACTGAAGCTTTCTTT. Amino acid sequence: CASSLIGQGLHGTEAFF.